Described below is a single T cell receptor (beta chain) sequence and its context. Its target is not known. This specimen belongs to a study of blood T cells in healthy people across ages. The CDR3 sequence is 15 residues long. Germline V gene data show CDR1 as LGHNA and CDR2 as YSLEER. Trimming stripped 1 base from V and 0 bases from J, with 10 bases between. Whole-study findings and limits: With age, beta diversity per million T cells declined roughly linearly, significantly by 35 to 40.

The authors ran a second PCR of 7 to 11 cycles using a sample-barcoded 5' primer and a J-beta primer mix. Carrying 12 random nucleotides, a template-switch adaptor labeled each individual cDNA molecule. Sequencing of every sample gave 2.5 million or more CDR3-containing paired-end reads. In TCRdb, the 5' RACE reads were re-called with MiXCR into one record per CDR3 protein. This table holds 980,000 or so distinct CDR3 sequences, roughly 52% found once. Sequenced sample: blood. The source of this sequence is a man younger than 40 in good health. J is TRBJ2-7 and V is TRBV4-3; no firm D call. This chain's CDR3 is CASSQVAGFSYEQYF. DNA for the CDR3: TGCGCCAGCAGCCAAGTGGCAGGCTTCTCCTACGAGCAGTACTTC.